These 23 T cell receptor beta chains were all obtained from the same sample, sequenced in a study of T cell changes during pregnancy in multiple sclerosis. Repertoires were generated with immunoSEQ multiplex PCR, while TCRdb's copy carries only in-frame clones and drops some. The sample consists of some 10,000 clones, roughly 90% of them appearing once. Material: CD8+ T cells from peripheral blood mononuclear cells, obtained in the first trimester of pregnancy. These receptors originate from a female donor in good health, enrolled as a control in a pregnancy study.

The rearrangement uses TRBV29-1 and TRBJ2-1; perhaps TRBD1 as D (5 bases). Germline CDR1 and CDR2: SQVTM and ANQGSEA. This CDR3 comprises 12 residues. Trimming left V 7 bases short and J 8 bases short, with 15 bases between. CDR3: CSADDRGYEQFF. The CDR3 nucleotides read TGCAGCGCTGATGATAGGGGTTATGAGCAGTTCTTC.

CDR3 region: CASRTGTYEQYF. The CDR3 DNA is TGTGCCAGCAGGACAGGGACCTACGAGCAGTACTTC. The chain couples TRBV6-8 to TRBJ2-7, with 7 bases matching TRBD1. With 6 bases clipped from V and 2 bases from J, the junction kept 1 base outside the gene matches. CDR3 length equals 12 residues. Germline-derived CDR1 and CDR2 are MNHGY and SAAAGT.

The genes are TRBV9 and TRBJ2-1; maybe TRBD1 (6 bases). CDR1 and CDR2 from the germline V gene are SGDLS and YYNGEE. Deletions cut 2 bases from V and 7 bases from J, with 16 bases between. CDR3 size: 15 residues. The CDR3, as DNA: TGTGCCAGCAGCGTGGGACATGAGTTGGGGAATGAGCAGTTCTTC. Amino acid sequence: CASSVGHELGNEQFF.

The chain links TRBV6-1 to TRBJ1-2; 8 nucleotides agree with TRBD1. The trim removed 11 bases at V and 8 bases at J, leaving 10 bases unmatched. The CDR3 is made up of 12 amino acids. Germline V gene data show CDR1 as MNHNS and CDR2 as SASEGT. CDR3 DNA: TGTGCCGGATACAGGGGGGGCGACGGCTACACCTTC. Translating gives CAGYRGGDGYTF.

The chain combines TRBV28 with TRBJ1-6; D is uncertain. Trimming left V 6 bases short and J 5 bases short, with 14 bases between. The CDR3 has 15 residues. Germline values: CDR1 MDHEN, CDR2 SYDVKM. The CDR3 spells CASRWFWADNSPLHF. The CDR3 nucleotides read TGTGCCAGCAGGTGGTTTTGGGCAGATAATTCACCCCTCCACTTT.

This clone has only one observation. The chain recombines TRBV7-2 with TRBJ1-1, with D tentatively TRBD1 (6 bases). The CDR3 contains 13 residues. The V gene lost 2 bases and the J gene lost 4 bases, with 8 bases spanning the gap. Germline CDR1 is SGHTA and CDR2 is FQGNSA. This CDR3 is CASSLRGGTEAFF. CDR3 nucleotide sequence: TGTGCCAGCAGCTTAAGGGGGGGCACTGAAGCTTTCTTT.

CDR3 in DNA: TGTGCCAGCAGCCCGTGGACCGGGACAGGGCCGACAGATACGCAGTATTTT. Translated, it gives CASSPWTGTGPTDTQYF. The chain is built from TRBV14 and TRBJ2-3; 9 bases map to TRBD1. Germline values: CDR1 SGHDN, CDR2 FVKESK. CDR3 length: 17 amino acids. Trimming took 4 bases from V and 3 from J; bases not matched to a gene: 11. Together with reference TRBV14 and TRBJ2-3, the CDR3 gives the full variable domain: EAGVTQFPSHSVIEKGQTVTLRCDPISGHDNLYWYRRVMGKEIKFLLHFVKESKQDESGMPNNRFLAERTGGTYSTLKVQPAELEDSGVYFCASSPWTGTGPTDTQYFGPGTRLTVL.

This clone was counted only a few times. The chain employs TRBV9 and TRBJ2-3; D ambiguous. V was shortened by 3 bases and J by 1 base, with 15 bases between the two germline ends. The CDR3 totals 16 residues. The germline CDR1 and CDR2 sequences are SGDLS and YYNGEE. CDR3 DNA: TGTGCCAGCAGCGACGCAGGTCGCTTGGGCACAGATACGCAGTATTTT. The encoded protein is CASSDAGRLGTDTQYF.

The chain has TRBV27 and TRBJ1-2; a possible D gene is TRBD1 (5 bases). Trimming left V 7 bases short and J 3 bases short, with 12 bases between. The CDR3 has 13 residues. Germline CDR1 reads MNHEY; CDR2 reads SMNVEV (reference sequence). CDR3 protein: CASKVEGDYGYTF. CDR3 nucleotides: TGTGCCAGCAAAGTTGAAGGGGACTATGGCTACACCTTC.

The chain couples TRBV2 to TRBJ2-7; TRBD2 might be the D (6 bases). The CDR3 length is 13 residues. Deletions cut 7 bases from V and 3 bases from J, with 13 bases between. Germline-derived CDR1 and CDR2 are SNHLY and FYNNEI. CDR3 protein: CASKPTDYYEQYF. Written as DNA, the CDR3 is TGTGCCAGCAAGCCAACGGACTACTACGAGCAGTACTTC.

The V and J genes are TRBV7-3 and TRBJ2-1; D gene uncertain. Germline lookup yields CDR1 SGHTA and CDR2 FQGTGA. V shed 2 bases and J shed 1 base, with 6 bases lying between them. The CDR3 loop spans 14 amino acids. The CDR3 region has the DNA TGTGCCAGCAGCTTACCAGGTTCCTACAATGAGCAGTTCTTC. Translation gives CASSLPGSYNEQFF.

This chain links TRBV4-1 with TRBJ2-7, with a weak D call TRBD1 (5 bases). Trimming removed 8 bases at V and 0 bases at J, with 5 bases between. CDR3 size: 11 residues. In germline, CDR1 is MGHRA, CDR2 YSYEKL. The CDR3 protein is CASQGSYEQYF. The CDR3 region has the DNA TGCGCCAGCCAGGGCTCCTACGAGCAGTACTTC.

This sequence joins TRBV29-1 and TRBJ1-1; 8 bases line up with TRBD1. The CDR3 has 14 residues. From germline, CDR1 is SQVTM and CDR2 ANQGSEA. Germline trimming cut 6 bases from V and 1 base from J; bases unmatched to any gene: 7. The CDR3 region is CSVYPGGRNTEAFF. The CDR3 DNA is TGCAGCGTCTACCCAGGGGGCAGGAACACTGAAGCTTTCTTT.

This clone was observed a single time. This sequence joins TRBV2 and TRBJ1-1; the D gene is possibly TRBD1 (6 bases). Germline V gene data show CDR1 as SNHLY and CDR2 as FYNNEI. This CDR3 has 14 amino acids. Trimming took 6 bases from V and 1 from J, leaving 12 bases between them. CDR3 nucleotides: TGTGCCAGCAGATTCGGCAGGGGGAACACTGAAGCTTTCTTT. Amino acids: CASRFGRGNTEAFF.

This clone appeared a single time. The CDR3 region is CASSFQGVVEQFF. In DNA form, the CDR3 reads TGTGCCAGCAGCTTTCAGGGGGTAGTTGAGCAGTTCTTC. The V gene is TRBV7-9, the J gene TRBJ2-1, with 7 bases identical to TRBD1. The trim removed 3 bases at V and 9 bases at J, leaving 5 bases unmatched. This CDR3 has 13 amino acids. Per germline, CDR1 SEHNR and CDR2 FQNEAQ (reference sequence).

The chain has TRBV13 and TRBJ2-7, with a tentative D call TRBD1 (5 bases). With 0 bases removed from V and 6 bases from J, the gap between germline ends came to 12 bases. The germline gives CDR1 PRHDT, CDR2 FYEKMQ (reference sequence). There are 14 residues in the CDR3. CDR3 region: CASSLGGRAGEQYF. DNA of the CDR3: TGTGCCAGCAGCTTAGGTGGCAGGGCTGGCGAGCAGTACTTC.

The chain links TRBV4-2 to TRBJ2-7; 10 bases align to TRBD2. CDR3 size: 17 residues. V lost 0 bases to trimming and J lost 2 bases; unmatched junction nucleotides: 7. Germline CDR1 and CDR2: LGHNA and YNFKEQ. CDR3 region: CASSQEIVAGGPYEQYF. The DNA of the CDR3 is TGTGCCAGCAGCCAAGAAATTGTAGCGGGGGGTCCCTACGAGCAGTACTTC.

On this clone itself: The same CDR3 arises from other DNA sequences in this sample as well. The V gene is TRBV6-4, the J gene TRBJ2-3, with 14 bases lining up with TRBD2. CDR1 is MRHNA, CDR2 SNTAGT, per germline. After removal of 0 bases from V and 4 bases from J, the junction contained 0 bases not matched to a gene. The CDR3 sequence is 16 residues long. The CDR3 DNA follows: TGTGCCAGCAGTGACTCGACTAGCGGGGGGGCAGATACGCAGTATTTT. Translating gives CASSDSTSGGADTQYF.

The chain joins TRBV4-3 to TRBJ2-3, with D possibly TRBD1 on 6 matching bases. Looked up from germline, CDR1 is LGHNA and CDR2 is YSLEER. V lost 1 base, J lost 5 bases, and 22 bases lay in between. The CDR3 is made up of 18 amino acids. CDR3: CASSQGEPGTLLGDTQYF. The CDR3 nucleotides read TGCGCCAGCAGCCAAGGGGAGCCCGGGACACTCTTGGGAGATACGCAGTATTTT.

V is TRBV27 and J is TRBJ1-1; D remains ambiguous. The germline CDR1 and CDR2 sequences are MNHEY and SMNVEV (reference sequence). CDR3 size: 14 residues. V lost 3 bases, J lost 4 bases, and 12 bases lay in between. The CDR3 here is CASSFNGGITEAFF. The DNA for the CDR3 is TGTGCCAGCAGTTTTAATGGAGGGATCACTGAAGCTTTCTTT.

In nucleotides, the CDR3 is TGCGCCAGCAGCCAAGTTTCCGGGACAGGGGGCTACGAGCAGTACTTC. As protein: CASSQVSGTGGYEQYF. The chain uses TRBV4-3 and TRBJ2-7; 11 positions match TRBD1. Germline loops: CDR1 LGHNA, CDR2 YSLEER. The CDR3 loop spans 16 amino acids. V was clipped by 1 base and J by 3 bases; unmatched bases: 5.

This clone was observed a few times. The rearrangement uses TRBV19 and TRBJ1-2; D possibly corresponds to TRBD1 (5 bases). Germline V gene sequence: CDR1 LNHDA, CDR2 SQIVND (reference sequence). The germline V and J ends were trimmed by 6 bases and 3 bases, with 8 bases remaining between them. CDR3 length: 12 residues. The CDR3 DNA follows: TGTGCCAGTAGCGACAGTTACTATGGCTACACCTTC. Its protein is CASSDSYYGYTF.

This clone turned up a few times. V usage is TRBV4-2 and J usage is TRBJ2-7, with D tentatively TRBD1 (6 bases). The V and J ends lost 0 bases and 0 bases respectively, with 9 bases between them. CDR1 and CDR2 from the germline V gene are LGHNA and YNFKEQ. There are 15 residues in the CDR3. Here the CDR3 DNA reads TGTGCCAGCAGCCAAGATCCGACAGGCTCCTACGAGCAGTACTTC. Its protein product is CASSQDPTGSYEQYF.